This T cell receptor (beta chain) was found in a study of T cell responses to AZD1222 COVID-19 vaccine. The study, taken as a whole, reports: Across the whole spike, CD4 TCRs peaked at regions 160-218 and 743-854.

To note about this clone: The antigen remains undetermined.

The CDR3 consists of 16 residues. Losses at the gene ends were 0 bases for V and 3 bases for J; bases not matched to a gene: 3. CDR1 and CDR2 (germline): SGHNT, YYREEE (reference sequence). Here immunoSEQ multiplex PCR was the method, and the copy in TCRdb shows in-frame clones only, minus some. The sample includes some 200,000 clones, just over 90% of them seen just once. The source is an adult who received the AZD1222 COVID-19 vaccine. The specimen was peripheral blood, collected 28 days after the second AZD1222 dose. V and J are TRBV5-4 and TRBJ2-3; 11 bases are a match to TRBD1. CDR3 DNA: TGTGCCAGCAGCTTGGGAGGACAGGGGGCAACAGATACGCAGTATTTT. Translating it yields CASSLGGQGATDTQYF.